In its sample, the clone carrying this TCR beta chain was seen a few times. Antigen specificity is unknown. Lactation, pregnancy, other autoimmune disease or uncontrolled infection excluded patients. Germline values: CDR1 MNHNS, CDR2 SASEGT. Trimming removed 6 bases from V and 3 bases from J; junction bases left unmatched: 5. The CDR3 has 14 amino acids. These data are taken from a study of T cells in Graves' hyperthyroidism and ophthalmopathy. General study points: Progression to ophthalmopathy was predicted a median of approximately 6.4 months early.

Using RNA transcripts as the source, TCR beta CDR3 regions were amplified. Using the HTBI primer set, a first-round RT-PCR was run on the TCR CDR3. TCRdb re-analysed the multiplex PCR reads in MiXCR, keeping a single row per CDR3 protein. The data contain a few hundred thousand distinct CDR3 sequences, about 20% of them seen just once; the ten biggest clones take up about 25%. This clonotype was sampled from a man younger than 30 with Graves' hyperthyroidism. The sample taken for sequencing was blood. The chain combines TRBV6-1 with TRBJ2-7; 10 bases align to TRBD2. CDR3 in amino acids: CASSESGRDYEQYF. The CDR3 nucleotides read TGTGCCAGCAGCGAGAGCGGGAGGGACTACGAGCAGTACTTC.